One and the same sample provided the 2 T cell receptor beta chains below, sequenced in a study of CD8 T cells in ankylosing spondylitis. MiXCR was run by TCRdb on the 5' RACE reads, yielding one entry per CDR3 protein. Among around 340,000 distinct CDR3 sequences listed, roughly 14% were seen once. Sequenced: blood, either unsorted or a sorted T cell fraction (not recorded which). The receptors were sampled from a male donor with ankylosing spondylitis or in good health (not recorded which).

The rearrangement uses TRBV3-1 and TRBJ2-1; TRBD2 aligns across 9 bases. This CDR3 contains 16 residues. Unmatched junction bases numbered 7, after V lost 4 bases and J lost 3 bases. Per germline, CDR1 LGHDT and CDR2 YNNKEL (reference sequence). CDR3 sequence reads: CASSPNLAGHYNEQFF. DNA for the CDR3: TGTGCCAGCAGCCCAAACCTAGCGGGGCACTACAATGAGCAGTTCTTC.

CDR3 residues: CASSSTGQGNQPQHF. The CDR3 DNA reads TGTGCCAGCAGCTCGACAGGGCAAGGCAATCAGCCCCAGCATTTT. The chain is built from TRBV7-9 and TRBJ1-5; 7 bases align to TRBD1. Looked up from germline, CDR1 is SEHNR and CDR2 is FQNEAQ (reference sequence). The CDR3 runs to 15 residues. J gave up 2 bases and V 4 bases, and 5 bases lay outside the gene matches.